This is a list of T cell receptor beta chains from one sample in a study of blood T cell repertoires in COVID-19. Profiled with immunoSEQ multiplex PCR; TCRdb holds only in-frame clones, not every one. The data contain about 140,000 clones, approximately 88% of them seen just once; the ten biggest clones take up 8% to 11%. Source material: peripheral blood. Receptors originate from a man aged 60 to 75 with active or convalescent COVID-19. CDR3s include the opening cysteine and the closing phenylalanine or tryptophan. The order of the fields is D gene, J gene, clone size, V gene, CDR3 protein, CDR3 DNA. The D gene is left open where the match is weak. Not every row has a clone size; where given, it reads once, few, many or a size class.

TRBD1 | TRBJ2-6 | NA | TRBV11-2 | CASSPYGTGLGANVLTF | TGTGCCAGCAGCCCCTACGGGACAGGGCTTGGGGCCAACGTCCTGACTTTC
NA | TRBJ2-3 | NA | TRBV6-5 | CASRSSGAATQYF | TGTGCCAGCAGAAGTTCAGGGGCAGCTACGCAGTATTTT
NA | TRBJ1-1 | NA | TRBV18 | CASSAVSKNTEAFF | TGTGCCAGCTCGGCGGTGTCTAAGAACACTGAAGCTTTCTTT
NA | TRBJ1-5 | NA | TRBV28 | CASSPSPGERQPQHF | TGTGCCAGCAGCCCGTCTCCAGGGGAACGTCAGCCCCAGCATTTT
NA | TRBJ1-1 | NA | TRBV6-5 | CASSLSGQNTEAFF | TGTGCCAGCAGTTTATCTGGACAGAACACTGAAGCTTTCTTT
NA | TRBJ2-7 | NA | TRBV10-1 | CADRQGFYEQYF | TGCGCAGATAGGCAGGGGTTCTACGAGCAGTACTTC
NA | TRBJ1-3 | NA | TRBV4-1 | CASSQEGVGTSGNTIYF | TGCGCCAGCAGCCAAGAAGGGGTTGGGACATCTGGAAACACCATATATTTT
NA | TRBJ1-5 | few | TRBV2 | CASSESRPGGQPQHF | TGTGCCAGCAGTGAATCACGGCCCGGCGGGCAGCCCCAGCATTTT
TRBD2 | TRBJ2-3 | NA | TRBV9 | CASSVTSGPTDTQYF | TGTGCCAGCAGTGTTACTAGCGGGCCCACAGATACGCAGTATTTT
NA | TRBJ1-5 | NA | TRBV12-5 | CASGLTGSQPQHF | TGTGCTAGTGGTTTGACAGGGTCTCAGCCCCAGCATTTT
TRBD1 | TRBJ1-2 | NA | TRBV28 | CASSSRGRLDYGYTF | TGTGCCAGCAGTTCGAGGGGGCGATTGGACTATGGCTACACCTTC
TRBD2 | TRBJ2-6 | NA | TRBV4-3 | CASSQEVAGHSGANVLTF | TGCGCCAGCAGCCAAGAGGTAGCGGGACACTCTGGGGCCAACGTCCTGACTTTC
NA | TRBJ2-1 | NA | TRBV5-1 | CASSSEQRYNEQFF | TGCGCCAGCAGCTCAGAACAACGCTACAATGAGCAGTTCTTC
NA | TRBJ2-3 | NA | TRBV5-1 | CASSLRLGRTDTQYF | TGCGCCAGCAGCTTGCGTCTCGGGAGAACAGATACGCAGTATTTT
NA | TRBJ1-1 | NA | TRBV6-5 | CASSSLLVQGTEAFF | TGTGCCAGCAGTTCCCTACTCGTACAGGGCACTGAAGCTTTCTTT
NA | TRBJ1-4 | NA | TRBV9 | CASSVEGWAGEKLFF | TGTGCCAGCAGCGTAGAAGGCTGGGCTGGGGAAAAACTGTTTTTT
TRBD2 | TRBJ2-3 | NA | TRBV24-1 | CATQAGGPGDTQYF | TGTGCCACCCAAGCGGGAGGGCCAGGAGATACGCAGTATTTT
NA | TRBJ2-7 | NA | TRBV5-4 | CASSFQGQLSYEQYF | TGTGCCAGCAGCTTTCAGGGACAACTCTCCTACGAGCAGTACTTC
TRBD1 | TRBJ2-1 | NA | TRBV25-1 | CASSDTRQGEQFF | TGTGCCAGCAGTGATACAAGACAGGGTGAGCAGTTCTTC
NA | TRBJ2-3 | NA | TRBV3-1/TRBV3-2 | CASSRSGDTQYF | TGTGCCAGCAGCCGCTCGGGAGATACGCAGTATTTT